The next 16 T cell receptor beta chains were all read from a single sample in a study of T cell clonotyping in hematopoietic cell transplantation. Regarding time point: recipient sample about 28 days before transplant, after cytoreduction. TCRdb's copy holds only in-frame clones and misses some; the assay was immunoSEQ multiplex PCR. Of approximately 26,000 clones detected, about 92% appear once; the ten largest clones hold 2% to 2.5%. Sequences were derived from peripheral blood mononuclear cells, sampled before stem cell transplant. These receptors were collected from a man aged 50 to 60 with acute myeloid leukemia. Some clones in this sample may be carry-over from other donors' samples.

The V gene is TRBV4-3, the J gene TRBJ1-1, with no clear D. V lost 0 bases and J lost 9, with 11 bases in between. This CDR3 has 13 residues. The germline gives CDR1 LGHNA, CDR2 YSLEER. The chain's CDR3 is CASSQDSVGKAFF. DNA for the CDR3: TGCGCCAGCAGCCAAGATTCGGTGGGAAAAGCTTTCTTT.

The V gene is TRBV19, the J gene TRBJ2-5; D is ambiguous. Germline CDR1 and CDR2: LNHDA and SQIVND (reference sequence). V was shortened by 1 base and J by 0 bases, with 12 bases between the two germline ends. The CDR3 is 16 residues long. CDR3 DNA: TGTGCCAGTAGTATAGGCGGAGAGATGTACCAAGAGACCCAGTACTTC. Encoded protein: CASSIGGEMYQETQYF. Full variable domain (missing parts from reference TRBV19 and TRBJ2-5): DGGITQSPKYLFRKEGQNVTLSCEQNLNHDAMYWYRQDPGQGLRLIYYSQIVNDFQKGDIAEGYSVSREKKESFPLTVTSAQKNPTAFYLCASSIGGEMYQETQYFGPGTRLLVL.

The gene calls are TRBV10-3 and TRBJ2-7; TRBD2 aligns across 8 bases. The J segment lost 2 bases and the V segment lost 10 bases, leaving 10 bases of the junction unmatched. The CDR3 runs 14 residues. CDR1 ENHRY and CDR2 SYGVKD come from the germline V gene. The CDR3 loop reads CATFSGGDTYEQYF. The CDR3 nucleotides read TGTGCCACCTTTTCGGGGGGGGATACCTACGAGCAGTACTTC.

This chain uses TRBV28 with TRBJ1-4; 7 bases match TRBD1. Germline CDR1 MDHEN, CDR2 SYDVKM. Germline trimming cut 6 bases from V and 8 bases from J; bases unmatched to any gene: 12. The CDR3 extends over 15 amino acids. For the CDR3, the DNA is TGTGCCAGCAGCTCGAACAGGGGAAGCGGGGAAAAACTGTTTTTT. Protein sequence: CASSSNRGSGEKLFF.

The rearrangement uses TRBV5-1 and TRBJ2-3; perhaps D is TRBD1 or TRBD2 (5 bases each). Trimming removed 4 bases from V and 3 bases from J, with 15 bases in between. Germline V gives CDR1 SGHRS, CDR2 YFSETQ. This CDR3 comprises 15 residues. The CDR3 DNA follows: TGCGCCAGCAGCCCCTCGGGGCGAAGTACAGATACGCAGTATTTT. This gives the protein CASSPSGRSTDTQYF.

The CDR3 DNA follows: TGTGCCAGCAGCTTAGAGAACACTGAAGCTTTCTTT. This codes for CASSLENTEAFF. This chain connects TRBV7-2 to TRBJ1-1; D is undetermined. Germline CDR1 reads SGHTA; CDR2 reads FQGNSA. The ends were cut back, 1 base at V and 1 base at J, with 1 base in the middle. The CDR3 contains 12 residues. The complete variable domain, with remaining parts taken from reference TRBV7-2 and TRBJ1-1, reads GAGVSQSPSNKVTEKGKDVELRCDPISGHTALYWYRQSLGQGLEFLIYFQGNSAPDKSGLPSDRFSAERTGGSVSTLTIQRTQQEDSAVYLCASSLENTEAFFGQGTRLTVV.

V gene TRBV7-9 combines with J gene TRBJ1-3, with D possibly matching TRBD1 (6 bases). CDR3 size: 14 residues. V dropped 3 bases and J dropped 4 bases, with 10 bases sitting between them. Per the germline V gene, CDR1 is SEHNR and CDR2 is FQNEAQ (reference sequence). The CDR3 sequence is CASSFGGPGNTIYF. CDR3 coding DNA: TGTGCCAGCAGCTTCGGGGGGCCAGGAAACACCATATATTTT.

The chain carries TRBV19 and TRBJ1-2, with a weak D call TRBD1 (6 bases). This CDR3 is built from 14 residues. The germline CDR1 and CDR2 sequences are LNHDA and SQIVND (reference sequence). Trimming stripped 3 bases from V and 8 bases from J, with 16 bases between. CDR3 in amino acids: CASSIIGGAGGYTF. In nucleotides, the CDR3 is TGTGCCAGTAGTATTATCGGGGGGGCTGGCGGCTACACCTTC.

The chain employs TRBV7-8 and TRBJ2-5, with a possible D match to TRBD1 (5 bases). Trimming shortened V by 3 bases and J by 2 bases, and 10 bases separated the two germline ends. The CDR3 has 14 residues. Germline V CDR1 and CDR2: SGHVS, FQNEAQ. The CDR3 region has the DNA TGTGCCAGCAGCTTGTCCCCAGGGCAAGAGACCCAGTACTTC. It codes for CASSLSPGQETQYF.

The gene calls are TRBV4-1 and TRBJ1-4, with a weak D call TRBD1 (6 bases). The ends were cut back, 0 bases at V and 4 bases at J, with 15 bases in the middle. Germline V gives CDR1 MGHRA, CDR2 YSYEKL. The CDR3 has 17 amino acids. CDR3 in DNA: TGCGCCAGCAGCCAAGAACCGTCTGGGGGCTTTAATGAAAAACTGTTTTTT. It encodes CASSQEPSGGFNEKLFF.

This rearrangement joins TRBV5-1 to TRBJ1-4; D gene ambiguous. The CDR3 covers 15 residues. Trimming took 0 bases from V and 3 from J, leaving 9 bases between them. Germline assignment: CDR1 SGHRS and CDR2 YFSETQ. The CDR3: CASSLVGSSNEKLFF. The CDR3 DNA reads as TGCGCCAGCAGCTTGGTGGGTAGCTCTAATGAAAAACTGTTTTTT. Full variable domain (remainder filled in from reference TRBV5-1 and TRBJ1-4): KAGVTQTPRYLIKTRGQQVTLSCSPISGHRSVSWYQQTPGQGLQFLFEYFSETQRNKGNFPGRFSGRQFSNSRSEMNVSTLELGDSALYLCASSLVGSSNEKLFFGSGTQLSVL.

The chain is built from TRBV6-1 and TRBJ2-5; 9 bases fit TRBD1. Trimming cost V 9 bases and J 3 bases; bases outside gene matches: 8. This CDR3 contains 14 residues. Germline V gives CDR1 MNHNS, CDR2 SASEGT. The CDR3 region has the DNA TGTGCCAGTAGGGACAGGGAAAAAAAAGAGACCCAGTACTTC. Amino acid sequence: CASRDREKKETQYF.

This rearrangement joins TRBV6-5 to TRBJ2-7; TRBD1 aligns across 7 bases. Germline V CDR1 and CDR2: MNHEY, SVGAGI. The CDR3 length is 14 residues. V gave up 1 base and J gave up 3 bases; unmatched junction bases: 3. CDR3 nucleotide sequence: TGTGCCAGCAGTTACTTTCGACAGGGCTACGAGCAGTACTTC. Its protein product is CASSYFRQGYEQYF.

The chain combines TRBV7-6 with TRBJ1-1, with 8 bases matching TRBD1. This CDR3 is built from 17 residues. The trim removed 1 base at V and 0 bases at J, leaving 7 bases unmatched. CDR1 and CDR2 (germline): SGHVS, FNYEAQ. In DNA, the CDR3 is TGTGCCAGCAGCTTAGTCGGACAGGGAGGCATGAACACTGAAGCTTTCTTT. It specifies CASSLVGQGGMNTEAFF.

J is TRBJ2-3 and V is TRBV11-2, with D uncertain. The better agreement between TRBJ1-5 and the DNA end casts doubt on the J call. CDR3 length: 12 amino acids. The germline V gene has CDR1 SGHAT and CDR2 FQNNGV. This CDR3 reads CASSLVPTAQHF. The CDR3 coding sequence is TGTGCCAGCAGCTTAGTACCGACTGCCCAGCATTTT.

This clone is a singleton in its sample. The V and J genes are TRBV27 and TRBJ2-7; 7 bases map to TRBD1. The V segment lost 6 bases and the J segment 1 base; nucleotides outside the gene matches: 6. The germline CDR1 and CDR2 sequences are MNHEY and SMNVEV (reference sequence). The CDR3 consists of 14 residues. In DNA, the CDR3 is TGTGCCAGCAGGGTAAACAGGGGATCCTACGAGCAGTACTTC. It yields the protein CASRVNRGSYEQYF.